This T cell receptor (beta chain) was observed in a study of spatial heterogeneity in lung cancer. Study-level information: Compared with alpha-chain sequences, beta-chain sequences were consistently detected in greater numbers.

Time point here: sample taken at primary tumor resection. Unsorted whole RNA of tumor, nontumor lung or frozen PBMC was sequenced. All TCR cDNA molecules were individually tagged with a unique molecular identifier. In TCRdb, the 5' RACE reads were re-called with MiXCR into one record per CDR3 protein. The sample yields tens of thousands of distinct CDR3 sequences, more than 15% seen once. Germline V gene sequence: CDR1 SGHTA, CDR2 FQGTGA. This CDR3 region has 13 residues. V shed 6 bases and J shed 7 bases, with 12 bases lying between them. The chain couples TRBV7-3 to TRBJ2-2, with a weak D call TRBD1 (6 bases). The origin of this receptor is a male donor with early-stage non-small cell lung cancer. This material consisted of PBMCs, taken at surgery. In DNA, the CDR3 is TGTGCCAGCAGACTCAGGGGTGGCGGGGAGCTGTTTTTT. Residues: CASRLRGGGELFF. Together with reference TRBV7-3 and TRBJ2-2, the CDR3 gives the full variable domain: GAGVSQTPSNKVTEKGKYVELRCDPISGHTALYWYRQSLGQGPEFLIYFQGTGAADDSGLPNDRFFAVRPEGSVSTLKIQRTERGDSAVYLCASRLRGGGELFFGEGSRLTVL.